These T cell receptor beta chains were read from a single sample in a study of blood T cell repertoires in COVID-19. Measured with immunoSEQ multiplex PCR; TCRdb has only the in-frame clones, and not every one. The sample shows approximately 230,000 clones, approximately 90% of them seen only once. Input material: PBMCs or T cells enriched from blood (not recorded which). The receptors originated from a woman aged 18 to 35 who had recovered from COVID-19. The CDR3 runs from the conserved cysteine through the conserved F or W. A D gene is named only where the DNA matches it firmly. The listing skips clone size in some rows; elsewhere it reads once, few, many or a size class.

len: 15
v_gene: TRBV11-2
j_gene: TRBJ2-3
d_gene: TRBD2
abundance: NA
CDR3aa: CASSLKGGSTDTQYF
CDR3nt: TGTGCCAGCAGCTTAAAGGGAGGGAGCACAGATACGCAGTATTTT

len: 14
v_gene: TRBV27
j_gene: TRBJ1-2
d_gene: TRBD1
abundance: NA
CDR3aa: CASSLRQGLYGYTF
CDR3nt: TGTGCCAGCAGTCTAAGACAGGGTCTTTATGGCTACACCTTC

len: 12
v_gene: TRBV5-1
j_gene: TRBJ2-2
d_gene: NA
abundance: NA
CDR3aa: CASNAGTGELFF
CDR3nt: TGCGCCAGCAACGCAGGGACCGGGGAGCTGTTTTTT

len: 13
v_gene: TRBV7-9
j_gene: TRBJ1-1
d_gene: NA
abundance: NA
CDR3aa: CASSPGGGSEAFF
CDR3nt: TGTGCCAGCAGCCCGGGCGGGGGCTCTGAAGCTTTCTTT

len: 15
v_gene: TRBV2
j_gene: TRBJ1-6
d_gene: TRBD1
abundance: NA
CDR3aa: CASNLGQPNNSPLHF
CDR3nt: TGTGCCAGCAACCTGGGACAGCCGAATAATTCACCCCTCCACTTT

len: 19
v_gene: TRBV21-1
j_gene: TRBJ2-7
d_gene: NA
abundance: NA
CDR3aa: CASSKDATSGERLSYEQYF
CDR3nt: TGTGCCAGCAGCAAAGATGCGACTAGCGGGGAACGCCTCTCCTACGAGCAGTACTTC

len: 15
v_gene: TRBV11-2
j_gene: TRBJ2-7
d_gene: NA
abundance: NA
CDR3aa: CASSFRSSETYEQYF
CDR3nt: TGTGCCAGCAGCTTCCGCTCTAGCGAAACCTACGAGCAGTACTTC

len: 15
v_gene: TRBV28
j_gene: TRBJ1-3
d_gene: NA
abundance: NA
CDR3aa: CASSLNQGYGNTIYF
CDR3nt: TGTGCCAGCAGTTTAAACCAGGGTTATGGAAACACCATATATTTT

len: 13
v_gene: TRBV3-1/TRBV3-2
j_gene: TRBJ2-3
d_gene: NA
abundance: few
CDR3aa: CASSQDSGTSQYF
CDR3nt: TGTGCCAGCAGCCAAGATTCCGGGACATCGCAGTATTTT

len: 15
v_gene: TRBV27
j_gene: TRBJ2-5
d_gene: TRBD2
abundance: once
CDR3aa: CASSLTSGGGETQYF
CDR3nt: TGTGCCAGCAGTTTAACTAGCGGGGGTGGAGAGACCCAGTACTTC

len: 15
v_gene: TRBV13
j_gene: TRBJ2-7
d_gene: TRBD2
abundance: NA
CDR3aa: CASRLGGSSLYEQYF
CDR3nt: TGTGCCAGCAGGTTGGGCGGGAGTAGTCTCTACGAGCAGTACTTC

len: 16
v_gene: TRBV6-6
j_gene: TRBJ2-1
d_gene: TRBD2
abundance: NA
CDR3aa: CASSSHIAGAYNEQFF
CDR3nt: TGTGCCAGCAGTTCCCATATAGCGGGAGCCTACAATGAGCAGTTCTTC

len: 15
v_gene: TRBV19
j_gene: TRBJ1-2
d_gene: NA
abundance: NA
CDR3aa: CASSKRNKDNYGYTF
CDR3nt: TGTGCCAGTAGCAAGAGGAATAAGGATAACTATGGCTACACCTTC

len: 14
v_gene: TRBV19
j_gene: TRBJ1-6
d_gene: NA
abundance: NA
CDR3aa: CASSSGRGNSPLHF
CDR3nt: TGTGCCAGTAGTTCGGGCAGGGGTAATTCACCCCTCCACTTT